This TCR beta chain was captured by sequencing in a study of shared clonotypes between healthy human individuals. Study overall: A couple of women and a few men aged 18 to 49 served as donors.

The CDR3 covers 12 residues. The germline V and J ends were trimmed by 3 bases and 4 bases, with 6 bases remaining between them. In germline, CDR1 is MDHEN, CDR2 SYDVKM. Once extracted for a subset, genomic DNA was divided evenly among several immunoSEQ plates. Measured with immunoSEQ multiplex PCR; TCRdb has only the in-frame clones, and not every one. This sample has 2 million to 2.5 million clones, with about 92% found just once. In its sample, this clone was seen a few times. Other DNA sequences in the same sample also yield this CDR3. The sequence came from a man between 18 and 35 years old in good health. Some clones in this sample may be carry-over from other donors' samples. V and J are TRBV28 and TRBJ1-2; unclear D gene. Sample: naive CD4+ T cells from PBMCs. Subset denoted: CD45RA+ positively selected. CDR3 sequence: CASSFGLYGYTF. In DNA, the CDR3 is TGTGCCAGCAGTTTCGGGCTCTATGGCTACACCTTC.